This T cell receptor (beta chain) was captured in a study of cytomegalovirus exposure and HLA in healthy donors. PCR employed 60 Vbeta and 13 Jbeta primers. Per the original methods: In a later analysis, approximately 73 million unique TCR beta chains included roughly 11 million shared by two or more donors. Libraries were prepared by immunoSEQ multiplex PCR; TCRdb keeps only in-frame clonotypes and omits some of them. V and J calls and clone size are those listed in that table; D and trimming were worked out from the DNA. The table has approximately 190,000 clones, around 86% seen once. General study results and limits: Some TCR beta chains (roughly 160 of them) were listed as cytomegalovirus-associated.

Worth noting for this clone: The antigen remains unidentified. The germline gene is not matched at one end of the junction; a read error may be the cause.

The CDR3 extends over 13 amino acids. Germline assignment: CDR1 SSHAT and CDR2 FNYEAQ (reference sequence). Sequencing used PBMCs. The receptor's source is a man aged 30-40 years in good health and CMV-seronegative. The rearrangement joins TRBV7-7 to TRBJ1-1; D remains ambiguous. CDR3 nucleotide sequence: TGTGCTAGCAGCTACCAGGCGAACACTGAAGCTTTCTTT. Protein product: CASSYQANTEAFF.